What follows are 21 T cell receptor beta chains derived from one specimen sequenced in a study of cytomegalovirus exposure and HLA in healthy donors (TCRdb year 2017). Preparation of the library involved the immunoSEQ multiplex PCR assay. A mixture of 60 forward primers for TCR Vbeta segments and 13 reverse primers for TCR Jbeta segments was used in the multiplex PCR. TCRdb carries this immuneACCESS record with in-frame sequences only. Its versions omit some clonotypes, under half of them owing to an unresolved V gene in the studies checked, with the rest unexplained. This sample lists 100,000 to 150,000 clones; around four fifths were detected once. About 2.9% of the sample is held by the ten biggest clonotypes. What was sequenced was PBMCs. Receptor source: a boy between 2 and 10 years old in good health and CMV-seronegative.

DNA for the CDR3: TGTGCCAGCAGTTACACAGACAGGGGAGGAAATGAGCAGTTCTTC. Translating gives CASSYTDRGGNEQFF. The rearrangement links TRBV6-5 to TRBJ2-1, with TRBD1 matching over 8 bases. CDR1 MNHEY and CDR2 SVGAGI come from the germline V gene. The CDR3 totals 15 residues. The junction had 7 bases not matched to a gene; V was cut back by 2 bases and J by 7 bases.

CDR3 in DNA: TGTGCCAGCAGCTTAATAGGGGACACCGGGGAGCTGTTTTTT. Its translation is CASSLIGDTGELFF. V and J are TRBV7-6 and TRBJ2-2, with TRBD1 as a possible D gene (5 bases). The germline V and J ends were trimmed by 2 bases and 3 bases, with 7 bases remaining between them. CDR1 and CDR2 from the germline V gene are SGHVS and FNYEAQ. The CDR3 has 14 amino acids.

V usage is TRBV5-6 and J usage is TRBJ2-3; 10 nucleotides agree with TRBD2. From germline, CDR1 is SGHDT and CDR2 YYEEEE. Trimming at V came to 4 bases and at J to 1 base, leaving 6 bases not matched to a gene. The CDR3 covers 16 residues. The CDR3 nucleotides read TGTGCCAGCAGCATGGCCGGGACTAGCGGCACAGATACGCAGTATTTT. Translating gives CASSMAGTSGTDTQYF. Drawing the rest from reference TRBV5-6 and TRBJ2-3, the complete variable domain is DAGVTQSPTHLIKTRGQQVTLRCSPKSGHDTVSWYQQALGQGPQFIFQYYEEEERQRGNFPDRFSGHQFPNYSSELNVNALLLGDSALYLCASSMAGTSGTDTQYFGPGTRLTVL.

This CDR3 is CASSPLRNEQFF. In nucleotides, the CDR3 is TGTGCCAGCAGCCCCCTACGCAATGAGCAGTTCTTC. This chain uses TRBV7-6 with TRBJ2-1; D is undetermined. Trimming left V 5 bases short and J 6 bases short, with 8 bases between. The CDR3 covers 12 residues. From germline, CDR1 is SGHVS and CDR2 FNYEAQ. Complete variable domain (other parts from reference TRBV7-6 and TRBJ2-1): GAGVSQSPRYKVTKRGQDVALRCDPISGHVSLYWYRQALGQGPEFLTYFNYEAQQDKSGLPNDRFSAERPEGSISTLTIQRTEQRDSAMYRCASSPLRNEQFFGPGTRLTVL.

V usage is TRBV30 and J usage is TRBJ1-2; no firm D call. Trimming cost V 0 bases and J 7 bases, with 15 bases left between them. This CDR3 region has 14 residues. Germline V gene sequence: CDR1 GTSNPN, CDR2 SVGIG (reference sequence). The chain's CDR3 is CAWSVSLTEIGYTF. The CDR3, as DNA: TGTGCCTGGAGTGTATCCCTCACGGAGATTGGCTACACCTTC.

This chain connects TRBV28 to TRBJ1-4, with TRBD1 as a possible D gene (5 bases). The V gene's germline CDR1 is MDHEN and CDR2 SYDVKM. The CDR3 is 14 amino acids. V was pared by 6 bases and J by 0 bases, with 8 bases between. The CDR3 region is CASSRASTNEKLFF. CDR3 sequence (DNA): TGTGCCAGCAGCAGGGCGTCAACTAATGAAAAACTGTTTTTT.

V usage is TRBV9 and J usage is TRBJ1-2; possibly TRBD1 for D (5 bases). The germline gives CDR1 SGDLS, CDR2 YYNGEE. The CDR3 has 14 amino acids. V was shortened by 0 bases and J by 5 bases, with 11 bases between the two germline ends. CDR3 sequence reads: CASSVDGGWYGYTF. CDR3 nucleotides: TGTGCCAGCAGCGTAGACGGGGGTTGGTATGGCTACACCTTC.

The CDR3 sequence: CASSLVYSYEQYF. The CDR3 coding sequence is TGTGCCAGCAGCTTAGTATACAGCTACGAGCAGTACTTC. The chain links TRBV7-9 to TRBJ2-7, with D unclear. Germline V gives CDR1 SEHNR, CDR2 FQNEAQ (reference sequence). This CDR3 comprises 13 residues. Trimming pared 1 base from V and 3 bases from J, leaving 7 bases between.

This clone was detected a few times. The J gene is TRBJ2-7, the V gene TRBV6-5, with 7 bases identical to TRBD1. The ends lost 2 bases at V and 3 bases at J; junction bases unmatched: 7. Germline CDR1 is MNHEY and CDR2 is SVGAGI. This CDR3 comprises 15 residues. CDR3 nucleotides: TGTGCCAGCAGTTACCGGGACAGTCAAGTCTACGAGCAGTACGTC. Encoded protein: CASSYRDSQVYEQYV.

The V call is TRBV9, the J call TRBJ2-1; perhaps TRBD2 as D (6 bases). Trimming left V 0 bases short and J 8 bases short, with 18 bases between. There are 16 residues in the CDR3. Germline lookup yields CDR1 SGDLS and CDR2 YYNGEE. This CDR3 reads CASSVVAGRPADEQFF. CDR3 bases: TGTGCCAGCAGCGTAGTGGCGGGACGTCCGGCCGATGAGCAGTTCTTC.

The chain combines TRBV10-1 with TRBJ2-1; unclear D gene. Deletions cut 0 bases from V and 12 bases from J, with 15 bases between. Germline V gene sequence: CDR1 WNHNN, CDR2 SYGVQD (reference sequence). CDR3 length: 14 amino acids. CDR3 region: CASSESRPRSAQFF. CDR3 nucleotides: TGCGCCAGCAGTGAGTCGAGGCCCCGAAGTGCGCAGTTCTTC.

The chain joins TRBV4-1 to TRBJ1-2; D not certain. Germline CDR1 and CDR2: MGHRA and YSYEKL. CDR3 length: 14 amino acids. Trimming shortened V by 4 bases and J by 4 bases, and 13 bases separated the two germline ends. CDR3 bases: TGCGCCAGCAGCCCAATTGACGGACTCTATGGCTACACCTTC. The encoded protein is CASSPIDGLYGYTF.

This chain joins TRBV9 and TRBJ1-1, with D hard to call. Trimming stripped 0 bases from V and 5 bases from J, with 11 bases between. Germline CDR1 SGDLS, CDR2 YYNGEE. CDR3 length: 14 residues. The CDR3, as DNA: TGTGCCAGCAGCGTAGATCCGGGTCGGACTGAAGCTTTCTTT. Its protein product is CASSVDPGRTEAFF.

The chain couples TRBV7-8 to TRBJ1-1; D call uncertain. The CDR3 covers 13 residues. Germline CDR1 is SGHVS and CDR2 is FQNEAQ. V shed 5 bases and J shed 4 bases, with 11 bases lying between them. CDR3 loop: CASSVRRVTEAFF. The CDR3 DNA sequence: TGTGCCAGCAGCGTCCGGAGGGTCACTGAAGCTTTCTTT.

The rearrangement joins TRBV5-1 to TRBJ2-5; tentative D call: TRBD2 (7 bases). The germline V and J ends were trimmed by 3 bases and 2 bases, with 11 bases remaining between them. Germline loops: CDR1 SGHRS, CDR2 YFSETQ. The CDR3 loop spans 14 amino acids. The CDR3 reads CASSSEGGQETQYF. The CDR3, as DNA: TGCGCCAGCAGCTCGGAGGGGGGGCAAGAGACCCAGTACTTC.

This sequence joins TRBV2 and TRBJ1-1; weak D call: TRBD1 (5 bases). CDR3 size: 11 residues. Germline values: CDR1 SNHLY, CDR2 FYNNEI. The V and J ends lost 6 bases and 8 bases respectively, with 10 bases between them. CDR3 protein: CASRDQGEAFF. The CDR3 DNA is TGTGCCAGCAGGGATCAGGGAGAAGCTTTCTTT.

Only a few counts were recorded for this clone. The J gene is TRBJ1-1, the V gene TRBV11-2; 7 bases line up with TRBD1. Germline lookup yields CDR1 SGHAT and CDR2 FQNNGV. The CDR3 consists of 16 residues. J gave up 1 base and V 3 bases, and 8 bases lay outside the gene matches. CDR3 protein: CASSFPSGQPNTEAFF. The CDR3 nucleotides read TGTGCCAGCAGCTTCCCATCGGGACAGCCGAACACTGAAGCTTTCTTT.

The V and J genes are TRBV9 and TRBJ1-3; 7 bases agree with TRBD1. After removal of 4 bases from V and 2 bases from J, the junction contained 21 bases not matched to a gene. The CDR3 is made up of 20 amino acids. Germline V CDR1 and CDR2: SGDLS, YYNGEE. CDR3 sequence (DNA): TGTGCCAGCAGCCCCCCCCGTCGGGACAGTTTAATCGAGACTGGAAACACCATATATTTT. Translating it yields CASSPPRRDSLIETGNTIYF.

The rearrangement links TRBV19 to TRBJ2-4, with a weak D call TRBD1 (5 bases). The CDR3 runs to 13 residues. The V gene's germline CDR1 is LNHDA and CDR2 SQIVND (reference sequence). The germline V and J ends were trimmed by 3 bases and 8 bases, with 11 bases remaining between them. The CDR3 coding sequence is TGTGCCAGTAGTATTGGGGCCAACGACATTCAGTACTTC. It encodes CASSIGANDIQYF.

The chain joins TRBV15 to TRBJ1-2; a possible D gene is TRBD1 (6 bases). The V end was cut by 3 bases, the J end by 3 bases, with 26 bases between. The CDR3 sequence is 19 residues long. Germline CDR1 reads LNHNV; CDR2 reads YYDKDF (reference sequence). Here the CDR3 reads CATSSGIPTGTTTHYGYTF. In DNA, the CDR3 is TGTGCCACCAGCAGTGGTATCCCGACCGGGACAACTACTCACTATGGCTACACCTTC.

V gene TRBV10-3 combines with J gene TRBJ1-1; D not resolved. The CDR3 spans 11 residues. Trimming took off 5 bases at V and 2 bases at J, with 3 bases between the two ends. CDR1 is ENHRY, CDR2 SYGVKD, per germline. The CDR3 loop reads CAISSNTEAFF. The CDR3, as DNA: TGTGCCATCAGTTCTAACACTGAAGCTTTCTTT.